These 3 T cell receptor beta chains share one sample of origin, sequenced in a study of blood T cell repertoires in COVID-19 (dated by TCRdb to the early 2020s). Libraries were prepared through the immunoSEQ multiplex PCR assay. This immuneACCESS table, as held by TCRdb, lists in-frame sequences with V and J called but not all clones. Of the missing ones, under half trace to an unresolved V gene in checked studies; the others have no known cause. The table for this sample lists a few hundred thousand clones; 88% of them were counted only once. The top ten clones comprise under 3.5% of the sample. Sequences were obtained from PBMCs or T cells enriched from blood (not recorded which). The receptor set was obtained from a woman aged 45-65 years who had recovered from COVID-19.

For this clone: The same CDR3 also results from other DNA sequences found in this sample. V and J are TRBV15 and TRBJ2-5; D is perhaps TRBD1 (6 bases). This CDR3 spans 13 amino acids. V lost 3 bases and J 5 bases, leaving 10 bases between the germline ends. Germline CDR1 is LNHNV and CDR2 is YYDKDF (reference sequence). As DNA, the CDR3 is TGTGCCACCAGCAGTCAGGGGTATGAGACCCAGTACTTC. This codes for CATSSQGYETQYF.

The chain recombines TRBV2 with TRBJ2-1; the D gene is possibly TRBD2 (6 bases). V was pared by 1 base and J by 10 bases, with 8 bases between. The CDR3 extends over 12 amino acids. Germline-derived CDR1 and CDR2 are SNHLY and FYNNEI. The CDR3 DNA reads TGTGCCAGCAGTGAAGGGACTACCGAGCAGTTCTTC. Translation: CASSEGTTEQFF.

The gene calls are TRBV12-3 or TRBV12-4 and TRBJ2-2, with TRBD2 as a possible D gene (5 bases). This CDR3 is built from 13 residues. V lost 3 bases and J 6 bases, leaving 8 bases between the germline ends. Written as DNA, the CDR3 is TGTGCCAGCAGTTTCGGGGTCGCCGGGGAGCTGTTTTTT. This encodes CASSFGVAGELFF.